The rows below give T cell receptor beta chains drawn from one sample of a study of blood T cell repertoires in COVID-19. Clones were read by immunoSEQ multiplex PCR, and TCRdb kept only the in-frame ones, dropping some. There are some 110,000 clones in the sample; about 83% occur only once, and about 6.8% lies in the top ten. Sequenced input: peripheral blood. These TCRs come from a man in his 70s with acute or convalescent COVID-19. The CDR3 runs from the conserved cysteine through the conserved F or W. The D gene is left open where the match is weak. The size of a clone is reported for some rows only, either as once, few or many, or as a class for expanded clones.

abundance	v_gene	d_gene	j_gene	CDR3aa	CDR3nt
.	TRBV12-3/TRBV12-4	.	TRBJ1-1	CASSFVQTEAFF	TGTGCCAGCAGTTTTGTACAGACTGAAGCTTTCTTT
.	TRBV5-1	TRBD1	TRBJ2-3	CASSLARDSSTDTQYF	TGCGCCAGCAGCTTGGCTAGGGACAGCAGCACAGATACGCAGTATTTT
.	TRBV18	TRBD1	TRBJ1-4	CASSPGQGNEKLFF	TGTGCCAGCTCACCGGGACAGGGAAATGAAAAACTGTTTTTT
.	TRBV18	TRBD1	TRBJ2-3	CASSPGTGAGTDTQYF	TGTGCCAGCTCACCCGGGACAGGGGCTGGCACAGATACGCAGTATTTT
.	TRBV28	.	TRBJ2-3	CASSNVDSRDTQYF	TGTGCCAGCAGTAACGTGGACAGTCGAGATACGCAGTATTTT
.	TRBV20-1	.	TRBJ2-7	CSASGSYEQYF	TGCAGTGCTAGCGGGTCCTACGAGCAGTACTTC
.	TRBV3-1/TRBV3-2	.	TRBJ2-5	CASSSEGEGPRGTQYF	TGTGCCAGCTCATCGGAGGGGGAGGGCCCTCGGGGGACCCAGTACTTC
.	TRBV7-9	.	TRBJ1-5	CASSSDSGSNQPQHF	TGTGCCAGCAGCTCGGACAGCGGAAGCAATCAGCCCCAGCATTTT
.	TRBV10-3	TRBD1	TRBJ2-1	CAMGDREGNEQFF	TGTGCCATGGGGGACAGGGAGGGGAATGAGCAGTTCTTC
once	TRBV9	.	TRBJ1-1	CASSPRGGSAEAFF	TGTGCCAGCAGCCCTAGAGGAGGATCAGCTGAAGCTTTCTTT
few	TRBV6-5	.	TRBJ1-1	CASSASQARTEAFF	TGTGCCAGCAGCGCGTCCCAGGCCCGGACTGAAGCTTTCTTT
.	TRBV24-1	TRBD1	TRBJ1-1	CATSDRGTGGAFF	TGTGCCACCAGTGACCGGGGGACAGGAGGAGCTTTCTTT
few	TRBV30	TRBD2	TRBJ2-5	CAWSSPSGVETQYF	TGTGCCTGGAGTTCCCCTAGCGGGGTAGAGACCCAGTACTTC
.	TRBV11-2	TRBD1	TRBJ2-7	CASSPVQGAYEQYF	TGTGCCAGCAGCCCAGTGCAGGGGGCCTACGAGCAGTACTTC
.	TRBV4-1	TRBD1	TRBJ1-4	CASSQLTGADEKLFF	TGCGCCAGCAGCCAGCTGACAGGGGCGGATGAAAAACTGTTTTTT
few	TRBV7-2	TRBD1	TRBJ2-7	CASSLRLGTGSSYEQYF	TGTGCCAGCAGCTTAAGGCTGGGGACAGGGAGTTCCTACGAGCAGTACTTC
.	TRBV25-1	.	TRBJ2-7	CASSAWAQGYEQYF	TGTGCCAGCAGTGCTTGGGCACAGGGCTACGAGCAGTACTTC
.	TRBV6-5	TRBD2	TRBJ2-3	CASSRAGGQPDTQYF	TGTGCCAGCAGCCGAGCGGGGGGGCAACCAGATACGCAGTATTTT
.	TRBV9	TRBD1	TRBJ1-3	CASSVGDSSGNTIYF	TGTGCCAGCAGCGTAGGGGACAGCTCTGGAAACACCATATATTTT
.	TRBV5-1	.	TRBJ1-1	CASSSEGSAEAFF	TGCGCCAGCAGCTCGGAGGGGTCCGCTGAAGCTTTCTTT
.	TRBV30	.	TRBJ1-6	CAWGPGVLNSPLHF	TGTGCCTGGGGACCGGGGGTCCTTAATTCACCCCTCCACTTT
.	TRBV3-1/TRBV3-2	TRBD1	TRBJ1-2	CASSQLQGTGYTF	TGTGCCAGCAGCCAATTACAGGGGACCGGCTACACCTTC
.	TRBV2	TRBD1	TRBJ2-7	CASSGQGYEQYF	TGTGCCAGCAGCGGACAGGGCTACGAGCAGTACTTC
.	TRBV5-4	TRBD1	TRBJ1-2	CASSLGTGNYYGYTF	TGTGCCAGCAGCTTGGGGACAGGGAATTACTATGGCTACACCTTC
few	TRBV27	TRBD1	TRBJ2-7	CASSFLGQGAYEQYF	TGTGCCAGCAGTTTCCTGGGACAGGGCGCCTACGAGCAGTACTTC
.	TRBV27	TRBD2	TRBJ2-3	CASSFGTSEVTDTQYF	TGTGCCAGCAGTTTCGGGACTAGCGAAGTCACAGATACGCAGTATTTT
.	TRBV3-1/TRBV3-2	.	TRBJ2-7	CASTPPGPSGEQYF	TGTGCCAGCACCCCACCTGGCCCCTCAGGAGAGCAGTACTTC
.	TRBV24-1	.	TRBJ2-7	CATSEHAGGRDEQYF	TGTGCCACCAGTGAACACGCCGGGGGTCGGGACGAGCAGTACTTC
.	TRBV5-1	TRBD1	TRBJ2-5	CASSLGTGKQTQYF	TGCGCCAGCAGCTTGGGGACAGGGAAGCAGACCCAGTACTTC
.	TRBV15	TRBD2	TRBJ2-2	CATSSGFGTSNTGELFF	TGTGCCACCAGCAGTGGTTTTGGGACTAGCAACACCGGGGAGCTGTTTTTT
.	TRBV4-2	.	TRBJ1-4	CASSQDGSVTGNEKLFF	TGTGCCAGCAGCCAAGATGGATCGGTGACGGGTAATGAAAAACTGTTTTTT
.	TRBV19	.	TRBJ2-2	CASSMYGITGELFF	TGTGCCAGTAGTATGTACGGGATCACCGGGGAGCTGTTTTTT
.	TRBV30	TRBD1	TRBJ1-2	CAWSLAGGLGYTF	TGTGCCTGGAGTCTCGCAGGGGGCTTAGGCTACACCTTC
.	TRBV27	TRBD1	TRBJ1-1	CASSATRDRNTEAFF	TGTGCCAGCAGCGCCACCCGGGACAGGAACACTGAAGCTTTCTTT
.	TRBV7-8	TRBD1	TRBJ1-1	CASSLTTGMNTEAFF	TGTGCCAGCAGCTTAACGACAGGGATGAACACTGAAGCTTTCTTT
.	TRBV5-1	.	TRBJ1-3	CASRPQGSSGNTIYF	TGCGCCAGCAGACCTCAGGGGAGCTCTGGAAACACCATATATTTT